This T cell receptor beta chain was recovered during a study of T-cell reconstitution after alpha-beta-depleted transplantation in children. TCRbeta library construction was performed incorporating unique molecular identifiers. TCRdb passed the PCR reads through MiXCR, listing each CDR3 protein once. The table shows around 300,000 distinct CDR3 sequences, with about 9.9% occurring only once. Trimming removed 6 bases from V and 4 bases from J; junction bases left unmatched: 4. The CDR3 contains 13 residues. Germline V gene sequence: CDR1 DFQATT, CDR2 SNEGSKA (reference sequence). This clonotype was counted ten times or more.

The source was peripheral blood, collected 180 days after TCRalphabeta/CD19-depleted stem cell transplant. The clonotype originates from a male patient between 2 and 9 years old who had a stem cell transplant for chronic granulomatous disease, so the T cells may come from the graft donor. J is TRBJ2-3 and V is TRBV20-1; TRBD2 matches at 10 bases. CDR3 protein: CSAALAGADTQYF. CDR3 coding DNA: TGCAGTGCGGCTCTAGCGGGAGCAGATACGCAGTATTTT.